This T cell receptor (beta chain) is drawn from a study of blood T cell repertoires in COVID-19. This clone was detected only a few times. Germline loops: CDR1 SEHNR, CDR2 FQNEAQ (reference sequence). Germline trimming cut 2 bases from V and 8 bases from J; bases unmatched to any gene: 2. The CDR3 is made up of 12 amino acids. Produced via immunoSEQ multiplex PCR; TCRdb's table is partial and in-frame only. Among 53,000 or so clones listed, roughly 88% were seen once. The V gene is TRBV7-9, the J gene TRBJ1-2, with 7 bases that match TRBD1. The sequence was obtained from a man older than 75 with acute or convalescent COVID-19. Sequenced sample: peripheral blood. The CDR3, as DNA: TGTGCCAGCAGCTTACAGGGGGAGGGCTACACCTTC. Translated, it gives CASSLQGEGYTF.